This TCR beta chain was sequenced during a study of T cell responses to AZD1222 COVID-19 vaccine. Broader study findings: Epitopes outside B.1.351 and B.1.1.7 mutated regions reportedly drew nearly half of spike TCRs.

This clone was counted between two and nine times. The antigen is not known. Profiling relied on immunoSEQ multiplex PCR, and the TCRdb table lists in-frame clones only, not all of them. The sample has 58,000 or so clones, 75% to 90% seen once. This TCR derives from an adult who received the AZD1222 COVID-19 vaccine. The input for sequencing was peripheral blood, taken 28 days after the second AZD1222 dose.

The CDR3 DNA reads as TGTGCCAGTAGTATAGAACAGGGATTCTATGGCTACACCTTC. This sequence encodes CASSIEQGFYGYTF. The V call is TRBV19, the J call TRBJ1-2; a possible D gene is TRBD1 (6 bases). Germline lookup yields CDR1 LNHDA and CDR2 SQIVND (reference sequence). Trimming took 0 bases from V and 4 from J, leaving 9 bases between them. CDR3 length: 14 amino acids.